The 14 T cell receptor beta chains reported below all come from one sample, sequenced in a study of shared clonotypes between healthy human individuals. Method: immunoSEQ multiplex PCR; TCRdb's copy keeps in-frame clones and lacks some. The repertoire consists of hundreds of thousands of clones, with roughly 72% occurring once and the leading ten covering around 2%. Sequenced input: memory CD4+ T cells sorted from blood. Subset here: CD45RA-negative fraction. These receptors were taken from a woman in her 30s in good health.

This clone was found a few times. The chain uses TRBV6-1 and TRBJ1-5; D may be TRBD1 (6 bases). CDR1 and CDR2 from the germline V gene are MNHNS and SASEGT. Trimming pared 5 bases from V and 7 bases from J, leaving 18 bases between. The CDR3 extends over 15 amino acids. CDR3 nucleotide sequence: TGTGCCAGCAGTAACCAAGGGGGGGGGCTCCAGCCCCAGCATTTT. This gives the protein CASSNQGGGLQPQHF.

The rearrangement uses TRBV28 and TRBJ1-1, with D possibly being TRBD1 (5 bases). CDR1 and CDR2 from the germline V gene are MDHEN and SYDVKM. V lost 6 bases and J 7 bases, leaving 15 bases between the germline ends. This CDR3 contains 13 residues. This CDR3 is CASRSYPGDEAFF. CDR3 sequence (DNA): TGTGCCAGCAGGTCCTATCCGGGGGATGAAGCTTTCTTT.

V and J are TRBV25-1 and TRBJ2-1; perhaps D is TRBD1 or TRBD2 (6 bases each). The CDR3 sequence is 17 residues long. V lost 2 bases to trimming and J lost 7 bases, with 21 bases between them. Germline CDR1 reads MGHDK; CDR2 reads SYGVNS. CDR3 sequence reads: CASSEERGALEGNEQFF. The CDR3 DNA reads as TGTGCCAGCAGTGAAGAGAGGGGGGCTCTAGAGGGGAATGAGCAGTTCTTC.

The chain combines TRBV7-3 with TRBJ2-1; D possibly matches TRBD1 or TRBD2 (5 bases each). CDR3 length: 15 residues. Germline CDR1 reads SGHTA; CDR2 reads FQGTGA. V was pared by 1 base and J by 3 bases, with 10 bases between. The CDR3 loop reads CASSLRQGDYNEQFF. The CDR3 bases are TGTGCCAGCAGCTTAAGGCAGGGAGACTACAATGAGCAGTTCTTC.

This clone came up once. This chain joins TRBV28 and TRBJ1-1; D call uncertain. The CDR3 is 16 amino acids. Germline V lookup: CDR1 MDHEN, CDR2 SYDVKM. V gave up 2 bases and J gave up 0 bases, with 13 bases separating them. The CDR3 region is CASSLLGLTVNTEAFF. The DNA for the CDR3 is TGTGCCAGCAGTTTACTCGGGTTGACGGTGAACACTGAAGCTTTCTTT.

The chain has TRBV5-5 and TRBJ2-2, with a tentative D call TRBD1 (5 bases). Deletions cut 1 base from V and 0 bases from J, with 7 bases between. The CDR3 has 15 amino acids. The V gene's germline CDR1 is SGHKS and CDR2 YYEKEE (reference sequence). Written as DNA, the CDR3 is TGTGCCAGCAGCTTGACGACAGCGAACACCGGGGAGCTGTTTTTT. Translation gives CASSLTTANTGELFF.

The CDR3 sequence is CASSPGQGEKLFF. The CDR3 DNA reads as TGTGCCAGCAGTCCGGGACAGGGTGAAAAACTGTTTTTT. This chain joins TRBV11-2 and TRBJ1-4; 9 bases are shared with TRBD1. The V gene end was trimmed by 6 bases and the J gene end by 7 bases; junction bases not matched to a gene: 3. In germline, CDR1 is SGHAT, CDR2 FQNNGV. The CDR3 extends over 13 amino acids.

This clone was recorded at least ten times. This CDR3 is also generated by other DNA sequences in the sample. CDR3 protein: CASSISTGGPNEQFF. The CDR3 nucleotides are TGTGCCAGTAGTATTTCTACGGGAGGGCCAAATGAGCAGTTCTTC. The J gene is TRBJ2-1, the V gene TRBV19; 8 bases map to TRBD2. The CDR3 is made up of 15 amino acids. The junction had 8 bases not matched to a gene; V was cut back by 3 bases and J by 7 bases. The germline gives CDR1 LNHDA, CDR2 SQIVND (reference sequence). Together with reference TRBV19 and TRBJ2-1, the CDR3 gives the full variable domain: DGGITQSPKYLFRKEGQNVTLSCEQNLNHDAMYWYRQDPGQGLRLIYYSQIVNDFQKGDIAEGYSVSREKKESFPLTVTSAQKNPTAFYLCASSISTGGPNEQFFGPGTRLTVL.

This clone came up a few times. The chain is built from TRBV6-1 and TRBJ2-7; maybe TRBD1 (6 bases). Germline V gene data show CDR1 as MNHNS and CDR2 as SASEGT. V was cut by 5 bases and J by 7 bases, with 18 bases left in between. This CDR3 is 14 amino acids long. The CDR3 loop is CASSHRDIPREQYF. The CDR3 nucleotides read TGTGCCAGCAGTCACCGGGACATCCCTAGGGAGCAGTACTTC.

This clone was counted a few times. This chain uses TRBV5-1 with TRBJ2-7; 8 bases line up with TRBD2. CDR1 and CDR2 (germline): SGHRS, YFSETQ. This CDR3 contains 13 residues. Trimming removed 4 bases from V and 13 bases from J; junction bases left unmatched: 13. The DNA of the CDR3 is TGCGCCAGCAGCAGTGAGAGCGGGAGCCTAATTTACTTC. Protein product: CASSSESGSLIYF. The full variable domain, with the rest looked up from reference TRBV5-1 and TRBJ2-7, is KAGVTQTPRYLIKTRGQQVTLSCSPISGHRSVSWYQQTPGQGLQFLFEYFSETQRNKGNFPGRFSGRQFSNSRSEMNVSTLELGDSALYLCASSSESGSLIYFGPGTRLTVT.

This sequence joins TRBV7-9 and TRBJ2-1, with 8 bases aligning to TRBD2. The CDR3 is 16 amino acids. CDR1 is SEHNR, CDR2 FQNEAQ, per germline (reference sequence). V was clipped by 1 base and J by 2 bases; unmatched bases: 4. CDR3: CASSLGLAPTYNEQFF. The CDR3, as DNA: TGTGCCAGCAGCTTAGGACTAGCGCCGACCTACAATGAGCAGTTCTTC. Using reference TRBV7-9 and TRBJ2-1 for the parts outside the CDR3, the full variable domain is DTGVSQNPRHKITKRGQNVTFRCDPISEHNRLYWYRQTLGQGPEFLTYFQNEAQLEKSRLLSDRFSAERPKGSFSTLEIQRTEQGDSAMYLCASSLGLAPTYNEQFFGPGTRLTVL.

This clone was recorded many times. This sample also contains other DNA sequences that code for the same CDR3. The V and J genes are TRBV28 and TRBJ2-3; weak D call: TRBD2 (6 bases). The V gene's germline CDR1 is MDHEN and CDR2 SYDVKM. The V and J ends lost 3 bases and 2 bases respectively, with 9 bases between them. CDR3 size: 14 residues. The CDR3 here is CASSLGLFTDTQYF. Written as DNA, the CDR3 is TGTGCCAGCAGTTTGGGACTTTTCACAGATACGCAGTATTTT.

The chain combines TRBV30 with TRBJ1-2, with D perhaps matching TRBD1 (6 bases). The CDR3 has 14 amino acids. Germline CDR1 is GTSNPN and CDR2 is SVGIG (reference sequence). V shed 2 bases and J shed 8 bases, with 18 bases lying between them. CDR3 sequence: CAWSRAGAGPGYTF. The CDR3 nucleotides are TGTGCCTGGAGTAGGGCAGGGGCGGGGCCGGGCTACACCTTC.

The sample holds a few counts of this clone. The chain recombines TRBV7-8 with TRBJ2-1; TRBD2 matches at 9 bases. Germline CDR1 SGHVS, CDR2 FQNEAQ. The CDR3 is 17 amino acids. V was clipped by 6 bases and J by 3 bases; unmatched bases: 12. The CDR3 region has the DNA TGTGCCAGCAGACCTCGGTGGAGGACTAGCGACTACAATGAGCAGTTCTTC. Translated: CASRPRWRTSDYNEQFF.